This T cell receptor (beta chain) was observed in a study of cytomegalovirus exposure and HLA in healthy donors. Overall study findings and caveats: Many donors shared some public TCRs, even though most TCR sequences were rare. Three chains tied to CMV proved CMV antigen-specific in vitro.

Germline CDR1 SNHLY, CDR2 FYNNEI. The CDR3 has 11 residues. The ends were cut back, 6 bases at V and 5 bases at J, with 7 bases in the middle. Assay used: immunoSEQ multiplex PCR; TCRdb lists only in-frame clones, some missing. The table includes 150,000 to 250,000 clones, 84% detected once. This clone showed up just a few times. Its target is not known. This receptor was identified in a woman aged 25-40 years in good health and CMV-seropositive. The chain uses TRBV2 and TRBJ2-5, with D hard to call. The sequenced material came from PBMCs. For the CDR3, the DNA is TGTGCCAGCAGCCCACTGGAGACCCAGTACTTC. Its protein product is CASSPLETQYF.